This T cell receptor (beta chain) was identified in a study of tissue T cells after allogeneic stem cell transplantation. CDR3 sequences, V/J genes, frequencies and template counts came from survey-depth TCRbeta sequencing. TCRdb's table, derived via immunoSEQ multiplex PCR, lists solely in-frame clones and lacks some. The sample consists of about 1,600 clones, under 60% of them appearing once. Germline V gives CDR1 MNHDT, CDR2 YYDKIL. The CDR3 runs to 15 residues. V shed 3 bases, J shed 5 bases, and the junction held 5 bases outside the gene matches. This clone occurred a few times. Antigen unknown. Gene names follow the mouse nomenclature. The observed sequence ends 1 residue before the CDR3 terminus, with the missing tail filled in from the germline J gene. Time point specified: mouse harvest day 14 after allogeneic transplant. The graft held 10^6 splenic CD5+ T cells and 10^7 T-cell-depleted bone marrow cells. This mouse GVHD model was MHC-mismatched B6 to BALB/c, profiled day 7 or 14.

Study findings and constraints: Tissue-detected TCR repertoire was only partly captured by blood and spleen T cells. TCR repertoires tracked anatomic similarity, regardless of disease or transplant status.

The material sequenced was spleen. The chain links TRBV17 to TRBJ2-5; TRBD2 aligns across 10 bases. The origin of this receptor is a female BALB/c mouse given C57BL/6 T cells with graft-versus-host disease after an allogeneic hematopoietic cell transplant. CDR3 in amino acids: CASSRLGGRRDTQYF. CDR3 bases read: TGTGCTAGCAGTAGGCTGGGGGGGCGCCGAGACACCCAGTAC. The full variable domain, rest sourced from reference TRBV17 and TRBJ2-5, is DTTVKQNPRYKLARVGKPVNLICSQTMNHDTMYWYQKKPNQAPKLLLFYYDKILNREADTFEKFQSSRPNNSFCSLYIGSAGLEYSAMYLCASSRLGGRRDTQYFGPGTRLLVL.